This is a list of T cell receptor beta chains from one sample in a study of shared T cell receptors in the human thymus. The table came from immunoSEQ multiplex PCR; TCRdb's copy has only in-frame clones and leaves some out. The sample contains 550,000 to 800,000 clones, around 85% of which appear only once. These sequences were also reported in another study, on human thymus T cells.

Sequencing was performed on thymocytes. These receptor sequences come from a girl under three years old with a congenital heart defect. Each CDR3 is given with its conserved first and last residue. The D gene is left open where the match is weak. Not all rows give a size; the values are once, few, many and, for expanded clones, a class.

TGTGCCAGCAGGACCGGGACAGCCGAGCAGTACTTC	CASRTGTAEQYF	TRBD1	TRBJ2-7	-	TRBV6-5
TGTGCCAGCAAGGGGACTAGGAGCAATCAGCCCCAGCATTTT	CASKGTRSNQPQHF	-	TRBJ1-5	once	TRBV27
TGTGCCAGCAGCTGCGGGACTAGCGGGGGGAATGGGACAGATACGCAGTATTTT	CASSCGTSGGNGTDTQYF	TRBD2	TRBJ2-3	-	TRBV5-5
TGTGCCAGTAGTGCCCGGGACAGGGGCAAGGATAGCAATCAGCCCCAGCATTTT	CASSARDRGKDSNQPQHF	TRBD1	TRBJ1-5	-	TRBV19
TGTGCCAGCAGACTACGGGCAGGGGTTTACGAGCAGTACTTC	CASRLRAGVYEQYF	-	TRBJ2-7	once	TRBV6-1
TGTGCCTGGAGTGTGTCTCGTGAAGGGCCGGGACAGGATTGGAACTATGGCTACACCTTC	CAWSVSREGPGQDWNYGYTF	TRBD1	TRBJ1-2	-	TRBV30
TGTGCCAGCAGCTTAGATCAGTTCCAAGAGACCCAGTACTTC	CASSLDQFQETQYF	-	TRBJ2-5	-	TRBV11-2
TGTGCCAGCAGCTTTCTTCCCGCGCGGACAGGGGGCGGGGGTGGGAAACTGTTTTTT	CASSFLPARTGGGGGKLFF	TRBD1	TRBJ1-4	-	TRBV7-2
TGCAGCGTTGGAGGTTTTCTTTCCTACGAGCAGTACTTC	CSVGGFLSYEQYF	-	TRBJ2-7	-	TRBV29-1
TGTGCCAGCAGCGTATCGAGCTCCTACAATGAGCAGTTCTTC	CASSVSSSYNEQFF	-	TRBJ2-1	-	TRBV5-4
TGCGCCAGCAGCTTGCAGCCAGGGTTGGGCGGCTACACCTTC	CASSLQPGLGGYTF	-	TRBJ1-2	-	TRBV5-1
TGTGCCAGCAGCCCGGAGGGGGGGCTTGGAAACACCATATATTTT	CASSPEGGLGNTIYF	-	TRBJ1-3	-	TRBV2
TGCGCCAGCAGTCAATCTAGGGTTTTGCACAGGGCTCGCTATGGCTACACCTTC	CASSQSRVLHRARYGYTF	-	TRBJ1-2	-	TRBV23-1
TGTGCCAGCTCGGAGGTTAGCACAGATACGCAGTATTTT	CASSEVSTDTQYF	-	TRBJ2-3	-	TRBV6-5
TGTGCCAGCAGCTCGGGACAGGGGTTCCACACTGAAGCTTTCTTT	CASSSGQGFHTEAFF	TRBD1	TRBJ1-1	-	TRBV5-5
TGCGCCAGCAGCTTGGGACATCTTAATTCACCCCTCCACTTT	CASSLGHLNSPLHF	-	TRBJ1-6	-	TRBV5-1
TGCGCCAGCAGCTCGTATAAGACAGGGGGAAGCTATGGCTACACCTTC	CASSSYKTGGSYGYTF	TRBD1	TRBJ1-2	-	TRBV5-1
TGTGCCAGCTGTGAATCGAGCTCTGGGGCCAACGTCCTGACTTTC	CASCESSSGANVLTF	-	TRBJ2-6	-	TRBV7-6
TGTGCCAGCAGCGATCCAGGGAGGGCGGTTCCCCTCCACTTT	CASSDPGRAVPLHF	-	TRBJ1-6	-	TRBV9
TGTGCCAGCAGCTTAGCACCCGGAGCTGAAGCTTTCTTT	CASSLAPGAEAFF	-	TRBJ1-1	-	TRBV7-2
TGCGCCAGCGCCGCTAGCGGGGGGCCGACTAGCACAGATACGCAGTATTTT	CASAASGGPTSTDTQYF	TRBD2	TRBJ2-3	-	TRBV5-1
TGTGCCAGCAGTGAAGACCACAGGTCCTATGGCTACACCTTC	CASSEDHRSYGYTF	-	TRBJ1-2	-	TRBV6-1
TGCGCCAGCAGCTTGGGGACAAACTATGGCTACACCTTC	CASSLGTNYGYTF	-	TRBJ1-2	-	TRBV5-1
TGTGCCATCGCCTCCGGGACAGGGAATGGCTACACCTTC	CAIASGTGNGYTF	TRBD1	TRBJ1-2	once	TRBV10-3
TGCGCCAGCAGCCAAGTTCCCCGGACAGGCCTTTATTCACCCCTCCACTTT	CASSQVPRTGLYSPLHF	TRBD1	TRBJ1-6	-	TRBV4-3
TGTGCCAGCAGTGAAGTGGTTGGGCAGGCTAACTATGGCTACACCTTC	CASSEVVGQANYGYTF	-	TRBJ1-2	-	TRBV6-1
TGCAGCGTTGCCAAAGTAGCGACCTATGGCACAGATACGCAGTATTTT	CSVAKVATYGTDTQYF	-	TRBJ2-3	-	TRBV29-1
TGTGCCAGCAGTTTAGGCGGGTTTTCCTACGAGCAGTACTTC	CASSLGGFSYEQYF	-	TRBJ2-7	-	TRBV28
TGTGCCAGTAGTATCCTCGGACGGGGAGGGAGGGTTTACGAGCAGTACTTC	CASSILGRGGRVYEQYF	TRBD2	TRBJ2-7	-	TRBV19
TGTGCCAGCAGTCCCACGAGAGGGGCGGGGGGGATGAAGCGGCCCTACGAGCAGTACTTC	CASSPTRGAGGMKRPYEQYF	TRBD2	TRBJ2-7	-	TRBV27
TGTGCCAGTAGTACCGGACTAGCGGGGGGGCGGAATGGAGAGACCCAGTACTTC	CASSTGLAGGRNGETQYF	TRBD2	TRBJ2-5	few	TRBV19
TGTGCCAGCAGCCTCACATCAGACAGCGCCCAATTGAACACTGAAGCTTTCTTT	CASSLTSDSAQLNTEAFF	-	TRBJ1-1	once	TRBV7-3
TGTGCCAGCGGCCCACTGCGGGAAGTGAACACTGAAGCTTTCTTT	CASGPLREVNTEAFF	-	TRBJ1-1	-	TRBV7-8
TGTGCCAGCAGCGTCGGGGGGGCAGCCCACAATGAGCAGTTCTTC	CASSVGGAAHNEQFF	TRBD2	TRBJ2-1	-	TRBV9
TGCGCCAGCAGCTTGGTAGCTAGTTGTGAGCAGTTCTTC	CASSLVASCEQFF	-	TRBJ2-1	-	TRBV5-1
TGTGCCAGTAGTACGCCGACAGGGCGGCAGAACACTGAAGCTTTCTTT	CASSTPTGRQNTEAFF	TRBD1	TRBJ1-1	-	TRBV19
TGCGCCAGCAGCCAAGAGGGCGAGTCCTCCAGCCGCTCCTATAATTCACCCCTCCACTTT	CASSQEGESSSRSYNSPLHF	-	TRBJ1-6	-	TRBV4-1